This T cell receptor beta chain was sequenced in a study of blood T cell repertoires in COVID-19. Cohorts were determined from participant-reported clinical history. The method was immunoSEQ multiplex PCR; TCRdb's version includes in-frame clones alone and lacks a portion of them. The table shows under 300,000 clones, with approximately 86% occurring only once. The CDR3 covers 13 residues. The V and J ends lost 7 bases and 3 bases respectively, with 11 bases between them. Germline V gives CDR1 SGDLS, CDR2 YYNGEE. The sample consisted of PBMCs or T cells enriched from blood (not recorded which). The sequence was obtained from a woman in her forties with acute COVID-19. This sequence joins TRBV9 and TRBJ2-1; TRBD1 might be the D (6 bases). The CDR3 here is CASGGGLYNEQFF. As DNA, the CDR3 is TGTGCCAGCGGTGGGGGCCTCTACAATGAGCAGTTCTTC.